Each of the 26 T cell receptor beta chains below was sequenced from the same sample in a study of control samples from healthy donors and cancer patients. TCRdb keeps only in-frame clones here, not all; method: immunoSEQ multiplex PCR. The sample records 65,000 to 95,000 clones, 75% to 90% being singletons. Sequenced input: blood. These receptors originate from a man aged 50 or older in good health.

The table lists this clone with a count of one. The chain recombines TRBV27 with TRBJ1-1; a possible D gene is TRBD1 (5 bases). Germline assignment: CDR1 MNHEY and CDR2 SMNVEV (reference sequence). Trimming removed 2 bases from V and 3 bases from J, with 22 bases in between. The CDR3 spans 18 residues. The CDR3 coding sequence is TGTGCCAGCAGTTTAATATCCCACGGGGCCGTAAAGGACACTGAAGCTTTCTTT. Its protein is CASSLISHGAVKDTEAFF.

This clone was detected only once. The V call is TRBV5-1, the J call TRBJ2-2; the D is unclear. This CDR3 is built from 14 residues. Trimming shortened V by 0 bases and J by 5 bases, and 8 bases separated the two germline ends. Germline CDR1 and CDR2: SGHRS and YFSETQ. The CDR3 reads CASSLVWGTGELFF. The CDR3 nucleotides read TGCGCCAGCAGCTTGGTCTGGGGAACCGGGGAGCTGTTTTTT.

This chain connects TRBV5-4 to TRBJ1-6; D uncertain. V was shortened by 4 bases and J by 9 bases, with 11 bases between the two germline ends. The germline gives CDR1 SGHNT, CDR2 YYREEE (reference sequence). The CDR3 covers 13 residues. This chain's CDR3 is CASSLSFSSPLHF. The CDR3 nucleotides read TGTGCCAGCAGCCTGTCGTTTTCTTCACCCCTCCACTTT.

The chain uses TRBV19 and TRBJ1-4, with D unclear. The CDR3 covers 15 residues. With 0 bases removed from V and 1 base from J, the gap between germline ends came to 6 bases. Germline V lookup: CDR1 LNHDA, CDR2 SQIVND (reference sequence). The CDR3 sequence: CASSIDWVTNEKLFF. The CDR3 coding sequence is TGTGCCAGTAGTATAGATTGGGTAACTAATGAAAAACTGTTTTTT.

J is TRBJ1-3 and V is TRBV5-6; D is ambiguous. V was pared by 1 base and J by 3 bases, with 14 bases between. This CDR3 region has 16 residues. Germline-derived CDR1 and CDR2 are SGHDT and YYEEEE. This CDR3 is CASSLSWADNGNTIYF. CDR3 nucleotide sequence: TGTGCCAGCAGCTTGAGTTGGGCCGACAATGGAAACACCATATATTTT.

V and J are TRBV6-5 and TRBJ1-5, with a possible D match to TRBD1 (5 bases). The CDR3 has 14 amino acids. Deletions cut 6 bases from V and 0 bases from J, with 9 bases between. Germline V gene lookup returns CDR1 MNHEY and CDR2 SVGAGI. The CDR3 is CASRRDVSNQPQHF. CDR3 nucleotides: TGTGCCAGCAGGAGGGACGTTAGCAATCAGCCCCAGCATTTT.

This chain joins TRBV6-5 and TRBJ2-3; D is possibly TRBD1 or TRBD2 (5 bases each). Germline loops: CDR1 MNHEY, CDR2 SVGAGI. The CDR3 is 14 amino acids. The V end was cut by 5 bases, the J end by 5 bases, with 14 bases between. Written as DNA, the CDR3 is TGTGCCAGCAGTCCGTCGCAGAGGGGAGATACGCAGTATTTT. Translating it yields CASSPSQRGDTQYF.

The chain employs TRBV30 and TRBJ2-3; D is ambiguous. Deletions cut 0 bases from V and 0 bases from J, with 10 bases between. CDR1 and CDR2 from the germline V gene are GTSNPN and SVGIG (reference sequence). CDR3 length: 15 residues. Here the CDR3 reads CAWSVYGSSTDTQYF. CDR3 nucleotides: TGTGCCTGGAGTGTTTACGGCTCTAGCACAGATACGCAGTATTTT.

This clone was seen once. The V call is TRBV20-1, the J call TRBJ2-7, with TRBD2 matching over 8 bases. Germline CDR1 DFQATT, CDR2 SNEGSKA (reference sequence). J lost 0 bases, V lost 3 bases, and 7 bases had no gene match. The CDR3 runs to 15 residues. This CDR3 reads CSASRPAGVSYEQYF. DNA for the CDR3: TGCAGTGCTAGTCGACCAGCGGGGGTCTCCTACGAGCAGTACTTC.

V and J are TRBV3-1 (or the pseudogene TRBV3-2) and TRBJ2-7; TRBD1 matches at 11 bases. This CDR3 spans 15 amino acids. V lost 4 bases and J lost 4; bases outside the gene matches: 6. The germline V gene encodes CDR1 LGHDT and CDR2 YNNKEL (reference sequence). DNA of the CDR3: TGTGCCAGCAGCCCCCGGACAGGGGGCTTTTACGAGCAGTACTTC. Translating gives CASSPRTGGFYEQYF.

The V and J genes are TRBV7-9 and TRBJ2-3; 9 positions agree with TRBD2. The trim removed 5 bases at V and 8 bases at J, leaving 17 bases unmatched. The germline V gene has CDR1 SEHNR and CDR2 FQNEAQ (reference sequence). The CDR3 runs 17 residues. CDR3 coding DNA: TGTGCCAGCAGCGTTAGGAGGCCGGGACTAGCATCTCTTACGCAGTATTTT. As protein: CASSVRRPGLASLTQYF.

This chain links TRBV18 with TRBJ2-2, with 7 bases aligning to TRBD2. V was clipped by 0 bases and J by 5 bases; unmatched bases: 6. This CDR3 is 16 amino acids long. Germline loops: CDR1 KGHSH, CDR2 LQKENI. CDR3 nucleotides: TGTGCCAGCTCACCACCGGAGACTAGCCGAACCGGGGAGCTGTTTTTT. It encodes CASSPPETSRTGELFF.

The V gene is TRBV12-3 or TRBV12-4, the J gene TRBJ1-5; D is uncertain. This CDR3 comprises 12 residues. Trimming cost V 3 bases and J 7 bases, with 7 bases left between them. CDR3 in DNA: TGTGCCAGCAGTTTTGTACGACAGCCCCAGCATTTT. This gives the protein CASSFVRQPQHF.

CDR3 nucleotides: TGTGCCAGCTCACGGGTCGGCGCGGAGGCTTTCTTT. This sequence encodes CASSRVGAEAFF. The chain has TRBV18 and TRBJ1-1, with no clear D. CDR3 length equals 12 residues. V lost 4 bases to trimming and J lost 11 bases, with 14 bases between them. Germline CDR1 and CDR2: KGHSH and LQKENI.

This chain uses TRBV7-2 with TRBJ2-1; TRBD2 matches at 9 bases. Germline assignment: CDR1 SGHTA and CDR2 FQGNSA. V trimming: 2 bases; J trimming: 4 bases; junction bases outside the gene matches: 3. This CDR3 spans 15 amino acids. The CDR3 DNA sequence: TGTGCCAGCAGCTTATCTAGCGGGGTTTACAATGAGCAGTTCTTC. It yields the protein CASSLSSGVYNEQFF.

The table lists this clone with a count of one. The chain couples TRBV27 to TRBJ1-4, with D hard to call. V lost 4 bases, J lost 7 bases, and 13 bases lay in between. The CDR3 contains 14 residues. Germline lookup yields CDR1 MNHEY and CDR2 SMNVEV (reference sequence). The CDR3 coding sequence is TGTGCCAGCAGTTCCCCGACCCCAGGTGAAAAACTGTTTTTT. Its translation is CASSSPTPGEKLFF.

This clone was seen just once. The chain employs TRBV4-2 and TRBJ2-2, with no clear D. Germline V gives CDR1 LGHNA, CDR2 YNFKEQ. The CDR3 has 16 amino acids. The V and J ends lost 4 bases and 5 bases respectively, with 17 bases between them. CDR3 bases: TGTGCCAGCAGCCTTGCAGGACCGCGGTTTACCGGGGAGCTGTTTTTT. As protein: CASSLAGPRFTGELFF.

The rearrangement links TRBV25-1 to TRBJ2-1; D not resolved. Germline CDR1 is MGHDK and CDR2 is SYGVNS. This CDR3 is 14 amino acids long. The V gene lost 6 bases and the J gene lost 0 bases, with 9 bases spanning the gap. The CDR3 bases are TGTGCCAGCAGCTCACTCTCCTCCTACAATGAGCAGTTCTTC. Amino acids: CASSSLSSYNEQFF.

This chain links TRBV10-1 with TRBJ2-3; D tentatively reads TRBD1 or TRBD2 (5 bases each). The length of the CDR3 is 15 residues. From germline, CDR1 is WNHNN and CDR2 SYGVQD (reference sequence). V was shortened by 4 bases and J by 6 bases, with 17 bases between the two germline ends. CDR3: CASSAYTGGSDTQYF. CDR3 DNA: TGCGCCAGCAGTGCCTACACTGGGGGATCGGATACGCAGTATTTT.

The chain joins TRBV10-2 to TRBJ1-4, with TRBD1 matching over 7 bases. This CDR3 is built from 14 residues. Trimming at V came to 9 bases and at J to 6 bases, leaving 10 bases not matched to a gene. Germline CDR1 is WSHSY and CDR2 is SAAADI. The CDR3 region has the DNA TGCGCCAGTCAGGGGGACGCGGGCTATGAAAAACTGTTTTTT. It translates to CASQGDAGYEKLFF.

The chain employs TRBV14 and TRBJ2-1; 8 bases are shared with TRBD2. The J segment lost 3 bases and the V segment lost 4 bases, leaving 11 bases of the junction unmatched. From germline, CDR1 is SGHDN and CDR2 FVKESK. The CDR3 consists of 17 residues. The CDR3, as DNA: TGTGCCAGCAGCCCTAGACCCGGTCTAGCGGGCTACAATGAGCAGTTCTTC. Protein product: CASSPRPGLAGYNEQFF.

The rearrangement links TRBV19 to TRBJ1-6, with 10 bases lining up with TRBD1. V shed 5 bases and J 9 bases; nucleotides not matched to a gene: 10. CDR3 length equals 16 residues. Germline assignment: CDR1 LNHDA and CDR2 SQIVND (reference sequence). The CDR3 DNA follows: TGTGCCAGTAGTCCCTCCCCGACAGGGGGCTCTTCACCCCTCCACTTT. Residues: CASSPSPTGGSSPLHF.

Details on this clone: The sample contains more than one DNA sequence encoding this CDR3. This chain connects TRBV30 to TRBJ2-7; D remains unclear. The germline V gene encodes CDR1 GTSNPN and CDR2 SVGIG (reference sequence). This CDR3 comprises 12 residues. With 0 bases removed from V and 2 bases from J, the gap between germline ends came to 5 bases. The CDR3 here is CAWSVNTYEQYF. In DNA form, the CDR3 reads TGTGCCTGGAGTGTTAATACCTACGAGCAGTACTTC.

The genes are TRBV9 and TRBJ2-3; 7 bases align to TRBD2. The V gene's germline CDR1 is SGDLS and CDR2 YYNGEE. V gave up 3 bases and J gave up 1 base; unmatched junction bases: 2. The CDR3 extends over 14 amino acids. The CDR3: CASSGSGGTDTQYF. The CDR3 region has the DNA TGTGCCAGCAGCGGGAGCGGGGGCACAGATACGCAGTATTTT.

V gene TRBV7-2 combines with J gene TRBJ1-2, with a tentative D call TRBD1 (5 bases). Germline V gene data show CDR1 as SGHTA and CDR2 as FQGNSA. The CDR3 sequence is 13 residues long. Between the trimmed V and J ends, which lost 4 bases and 4 bases, there was a span of 10 bases. In DNA form, the CDR3 reads TGTGCCAGCAGCTATGACAGCTTCTATGGCTACACCTTC. It yields the protein CASSYDSFYGYTF.

The chain uses TRBV30 and TRBJ1-2; D uncertain. This CDR3 region has 13 residues. Trimming pared 1 base from V and 7 bases from J, leaving 13 bases between. Germline assignment: CDR1 GTSNPN and CDR2 SVGIG (reference sequence). The CDR3 bases are TGTGCCTGGAGTGACATCTTGGTACGTGGCTACACCTTC. As protein: CAWSDILVRGYTF.